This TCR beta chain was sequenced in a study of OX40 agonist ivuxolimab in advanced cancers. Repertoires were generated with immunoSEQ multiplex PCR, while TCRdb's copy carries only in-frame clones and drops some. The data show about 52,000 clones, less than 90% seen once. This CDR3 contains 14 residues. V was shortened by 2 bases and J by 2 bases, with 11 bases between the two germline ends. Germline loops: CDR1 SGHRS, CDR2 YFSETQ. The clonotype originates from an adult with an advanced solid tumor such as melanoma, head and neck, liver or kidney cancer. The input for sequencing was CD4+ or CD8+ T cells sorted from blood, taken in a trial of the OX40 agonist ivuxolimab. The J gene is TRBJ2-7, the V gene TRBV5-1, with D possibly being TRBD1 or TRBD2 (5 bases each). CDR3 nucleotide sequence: TGCGCCAGCAGCTTCGGGACCGGGACCTACGAGCAGTACTTC. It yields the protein CASSFGTGTYEQYF. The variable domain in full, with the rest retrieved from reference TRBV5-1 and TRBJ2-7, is KAGVTQTPRYLIKTRGQQVTLSCSPISGHRSVSWYQQTPGQGLQFLFEYFSETQRNKGNFPGRFSGRQFSNSRSEMNVSTLELGDSALYLCASSFGTGTYEQYFGPGTRLTVT.